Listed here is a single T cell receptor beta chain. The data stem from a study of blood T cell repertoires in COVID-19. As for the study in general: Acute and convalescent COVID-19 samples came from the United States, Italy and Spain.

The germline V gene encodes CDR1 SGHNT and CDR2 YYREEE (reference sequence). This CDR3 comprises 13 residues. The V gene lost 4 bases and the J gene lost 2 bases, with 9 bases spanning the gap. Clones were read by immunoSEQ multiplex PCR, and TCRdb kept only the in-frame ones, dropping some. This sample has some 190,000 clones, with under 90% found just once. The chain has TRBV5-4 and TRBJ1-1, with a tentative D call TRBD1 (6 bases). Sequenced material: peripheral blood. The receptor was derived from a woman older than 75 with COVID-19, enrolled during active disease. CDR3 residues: CASSMDRNTEAFF. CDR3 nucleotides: TGTGCCAGCAGCATGGACAGAAACACTGAAGCTTTCTTT.